This T cell receptor (beta chain) was identified during a study of blood T cell repertoires in COVID-19. Across the study: Sample material is recorded as cDNA or gDNA derived from T cells, B-cell-depleted T cells, or PBMCs.

Living in under 30 US areas, the participants were between roughly 18 and 89 years of age. Those designated as exposed participants met a COVID-19 case within 2 weeks before study entry. Using immunoSEQ multiplex PCR, the repertoire was profiled, and TCRdb retains in-frame clones only, with some absent. The sample comprises 180,000 or so clones, roughly three quarters of which are singletons, and about 15% rests with the top ten. Germline CDR1 and CDR2: SGHRS and YFSETQ. This CDR3 has 19 amino acids. The germline V and J ends were trimmed by 0 bases and 0 bases, with 20 bases remaining between them. This clonotype originated in a man in his 60s who had been exposed to COVID-19. Sample: PBMCs or T cells enriched from blood (not recorded which). The chain is built from TRBV5-1 and TRBJ2-3; no clear D gene. CDR3 nucleotides: TGCGCCAGCAGCTTGGGGGTGCTCCCGGGTACTTTTAGCACAGATACGCAGTATTTT. Its protein is CASSLGVLPGTFSTDTQYF.